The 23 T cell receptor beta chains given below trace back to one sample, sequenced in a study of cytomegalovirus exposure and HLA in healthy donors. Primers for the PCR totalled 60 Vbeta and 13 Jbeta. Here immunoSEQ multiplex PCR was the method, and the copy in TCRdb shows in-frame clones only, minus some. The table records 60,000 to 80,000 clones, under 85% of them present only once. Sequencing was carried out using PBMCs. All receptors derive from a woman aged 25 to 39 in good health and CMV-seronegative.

The CDR3 DNA reads as TGTGCCAGCAGCCCCGTCAGCGGGGGGCAGGATGAGCAGTTCTTC. Translating it yields CASSPVSGGQDEQFF. The rearrangement links TRBV7-2 to TRBJ2-1, with TRBD2 matching over 9 bases. V lost 5 bases to trimming and J lost 8 bases; unmatched junction nucleotides: 10. The germline V gene encodes CDR1 SGHTA and CDR2 FQGNSA. This CDR3 spans 15 amino acids. The whole variable domain, remainder taken from reference TRBV7-2 and TRBJ2-1, is GAGVSQSPSNKVTEKGKDVELRCDPISGHTALYWYRQSLGQGLEFLIYFQGNSAPDKSGLPSDRFSAERTGGSVSTLTIQRTQQEDSAVYLCASSPVSGGQDEQFFGPGTRLTVL.

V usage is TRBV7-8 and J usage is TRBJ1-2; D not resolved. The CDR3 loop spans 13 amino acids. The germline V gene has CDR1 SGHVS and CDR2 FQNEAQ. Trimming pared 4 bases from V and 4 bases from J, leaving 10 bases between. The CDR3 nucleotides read TGTGCCAGCAGCTCATCTCCAGGCTATGGCTACACCTTC. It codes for CASSSSPGYGYTF.

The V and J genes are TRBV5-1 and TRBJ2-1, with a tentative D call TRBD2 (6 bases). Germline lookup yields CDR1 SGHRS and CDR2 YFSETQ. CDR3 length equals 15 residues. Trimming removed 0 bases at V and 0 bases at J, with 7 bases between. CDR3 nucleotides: TGCGCCAGCAGCTTGGGACTAGTCTCCTACAATGAGCAGTTCTTC. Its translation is CASSLGLVSYNEQFF. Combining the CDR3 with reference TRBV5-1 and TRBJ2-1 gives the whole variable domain KAGVTQTPRYLIKTRGQQVTLSCSPISGHRSVSWYQQTPGQGLQFLFEYFSETQRNKGNFPGRFSGRQFSNSRSEMNVSTLELGDSALYLCASSLGLVSYNEQFFGPGTRLTVL.

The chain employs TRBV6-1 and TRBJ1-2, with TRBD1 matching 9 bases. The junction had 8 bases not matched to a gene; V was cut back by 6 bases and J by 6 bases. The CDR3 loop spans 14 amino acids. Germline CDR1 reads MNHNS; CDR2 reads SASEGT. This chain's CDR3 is CASRPADRGDGYTF. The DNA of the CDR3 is TGTGCCAGCAGGCCGGCTGACAGGGGGGATGGCTACACCTTC.

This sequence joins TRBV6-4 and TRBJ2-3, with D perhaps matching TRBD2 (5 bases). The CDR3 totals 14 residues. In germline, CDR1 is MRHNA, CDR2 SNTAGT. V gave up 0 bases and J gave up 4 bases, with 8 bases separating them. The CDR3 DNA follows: TGTGCCAGCAGTGACTCGGCTAGCCCAGATACGCAGTATTTT. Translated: CASSDSASPDTQYF.

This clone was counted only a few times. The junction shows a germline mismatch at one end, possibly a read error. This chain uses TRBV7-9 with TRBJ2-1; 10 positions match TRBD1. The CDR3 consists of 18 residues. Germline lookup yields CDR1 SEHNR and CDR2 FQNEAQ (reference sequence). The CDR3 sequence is CASSPSPGQGTSYDEQFF. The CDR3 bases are TGTGCCAGCAGCCCATCCCCGGGACAGGGGACGTCCTACGATGAGCAGTTCTTC. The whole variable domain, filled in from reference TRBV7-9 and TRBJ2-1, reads DTGVSQNPRHKITKRGQNVTFRCDPISEHNRLYWYRQTLGQGPEFLTYFQNEAQLEKSRLLSDRFSAERPKGSFSTLEIQRTEQGDSAMYLCASSPSPGQGTSYDEQFFGPGTRLTVL.

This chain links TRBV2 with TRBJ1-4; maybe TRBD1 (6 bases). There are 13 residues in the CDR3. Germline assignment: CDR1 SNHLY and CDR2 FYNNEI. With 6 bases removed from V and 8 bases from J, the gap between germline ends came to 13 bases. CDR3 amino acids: CASSDGQSEKLFF. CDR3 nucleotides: TGTGCCAGCAGCGATGGACAGTCAGAAAAACTGTTTTTT. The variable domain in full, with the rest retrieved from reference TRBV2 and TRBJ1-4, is EPEVTQTPSHQVTQMGQEVILRCVPISNHLYFYWYRQILGQKVEFLVSFYNNEISEKSEIFDDQFSVERPDGSNFTLKIRSTKLEDSAMYFCASSDGQSEKLFFGSGTQLSVL.

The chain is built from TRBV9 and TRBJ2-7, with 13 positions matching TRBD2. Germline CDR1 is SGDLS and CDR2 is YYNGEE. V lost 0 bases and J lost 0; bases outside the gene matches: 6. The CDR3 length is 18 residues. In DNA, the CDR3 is TGTGCCAGCAGCGTAGGGATACTAGCGGGGGGGAGCTCCTACGAGCAGTACTTC. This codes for CASSVGILAGGSSYEQYF. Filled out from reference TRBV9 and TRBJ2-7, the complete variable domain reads DSGVTQTPKHLITATGQRVTLRCSPRSGDLSVYWYQQSLDQGLQFLIQYYNGEERAKGNILERFSAQQFPDLHSELNLSSLELGDSALYFCASSVGILAGGSSYEQYFGPGTRLTVT.

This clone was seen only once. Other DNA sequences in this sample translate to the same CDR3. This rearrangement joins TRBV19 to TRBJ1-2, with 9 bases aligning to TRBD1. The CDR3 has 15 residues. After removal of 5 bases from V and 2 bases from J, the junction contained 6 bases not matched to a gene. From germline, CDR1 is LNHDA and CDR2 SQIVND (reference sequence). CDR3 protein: CASSFSGTGNYGYTF. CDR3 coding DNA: TGTGCCAGTAGTTTCTCCGGGACAGGGAACTATGGCTACACCTTC.

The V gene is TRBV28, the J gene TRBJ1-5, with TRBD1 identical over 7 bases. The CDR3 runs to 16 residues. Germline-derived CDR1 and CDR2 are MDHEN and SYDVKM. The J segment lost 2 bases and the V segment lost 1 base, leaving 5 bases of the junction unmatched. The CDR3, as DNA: TGTGCCAGCAGTTTATCCGGACAGGTAGGCAATCAGCCCCAGCATTTT. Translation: CASSLSGQVGNQPQHF. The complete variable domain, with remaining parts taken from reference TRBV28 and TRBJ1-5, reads DVKVTQSSRYLVKRTGEKVFLECVQDMDHENMFWYRQDPGLGLRLIYFSYDVKMKEKGDIPEGYSVSREKKERFSLILESASTNQTSMYLCASSLSGQVGNQPQHFGDGTRLSIL.

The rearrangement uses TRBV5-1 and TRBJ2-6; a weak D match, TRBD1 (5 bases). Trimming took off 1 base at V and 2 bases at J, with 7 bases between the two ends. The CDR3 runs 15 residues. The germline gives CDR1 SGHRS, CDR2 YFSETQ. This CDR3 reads CASSLQQAGANVLTF. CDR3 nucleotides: TGCGCCAGCAGCTTGCAACAGGCTGGGGCCAACGTCCTGACTTTC. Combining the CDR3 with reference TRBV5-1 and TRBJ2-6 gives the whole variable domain KAGVTQTPRYLIKTRGQQVTLSCSPISGHRSVSWYQQTPGQGLQFLFEYFSETQRNKGNFPGRFSGRQFSNSRSEMNVSTLELGDSALYLCASSLQQAGANVLTFGAGSRLTVL.

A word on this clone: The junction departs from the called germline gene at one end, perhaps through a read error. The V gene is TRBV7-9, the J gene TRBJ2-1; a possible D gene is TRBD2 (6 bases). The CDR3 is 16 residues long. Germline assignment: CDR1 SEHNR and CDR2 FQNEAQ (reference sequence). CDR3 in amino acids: CSSSSRTKSSYNEQFF. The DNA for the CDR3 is TGTTCCAGCAGCTCACGGACTAAGAGCTCCTACAATGAGCAGTTCTTC.

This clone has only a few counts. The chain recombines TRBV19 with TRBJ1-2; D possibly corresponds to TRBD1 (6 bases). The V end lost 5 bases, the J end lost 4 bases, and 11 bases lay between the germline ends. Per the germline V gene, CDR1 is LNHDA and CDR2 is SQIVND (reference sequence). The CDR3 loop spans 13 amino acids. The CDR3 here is CASSVQGAYGYTF. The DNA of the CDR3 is TGTGCCAGTAGTGTACAGGGAGCCTATGGCTACACCTTC.

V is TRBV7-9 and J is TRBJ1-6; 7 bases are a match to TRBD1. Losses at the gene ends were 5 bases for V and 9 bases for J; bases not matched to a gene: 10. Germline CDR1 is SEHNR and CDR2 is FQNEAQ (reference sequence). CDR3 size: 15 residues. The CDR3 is CASSRDTGAASPLHF. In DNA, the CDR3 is TGTGCCAGCAGCCGTGATACAGGGGCGGCTTCACCCCTCCACTTT.

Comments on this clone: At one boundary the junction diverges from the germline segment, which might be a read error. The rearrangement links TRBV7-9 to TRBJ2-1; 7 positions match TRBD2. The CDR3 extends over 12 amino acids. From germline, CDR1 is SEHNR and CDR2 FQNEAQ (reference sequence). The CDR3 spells CSSRSSGNEQFF. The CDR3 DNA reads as TGTTCCAGCAGGTCTAGCGGCAATGAGCAGTTCTTC.

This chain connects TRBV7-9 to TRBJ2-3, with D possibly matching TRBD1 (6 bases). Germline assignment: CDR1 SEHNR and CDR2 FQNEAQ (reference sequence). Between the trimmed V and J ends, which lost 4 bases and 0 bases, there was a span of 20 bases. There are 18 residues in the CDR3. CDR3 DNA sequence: TGTGCCAGCAGCTCTAGATTTCAGGGGACACCCAGCACAGATACGCAGTATTTT. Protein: CASSSRFQGTPSTDTQYF. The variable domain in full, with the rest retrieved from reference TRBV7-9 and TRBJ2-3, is DTGVSQNPRHKITKRGQNVTFRCDPISEHNRLYWYRQTLGQGPEFLTYFQNEAQLEKSRLLSDRFSAERPKGSFSTLEIQRTEQGDSAMYLCASSSRFQGTPSTDTQYFGPGTRLTVL.

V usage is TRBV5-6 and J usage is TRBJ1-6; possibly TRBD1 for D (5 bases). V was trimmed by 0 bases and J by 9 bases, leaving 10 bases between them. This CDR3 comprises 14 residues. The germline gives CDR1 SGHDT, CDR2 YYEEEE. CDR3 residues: CASSLARAGSPLHF. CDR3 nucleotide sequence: TGTGCCAGCAGCTTGGCCAGGGCTGGTTCACCCCTCCACTTT.

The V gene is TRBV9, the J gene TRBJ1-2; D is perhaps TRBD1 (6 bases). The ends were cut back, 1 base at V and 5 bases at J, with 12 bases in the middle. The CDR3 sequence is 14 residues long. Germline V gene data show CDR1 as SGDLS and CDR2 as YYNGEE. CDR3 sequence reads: CASSVTQRGYGYTF. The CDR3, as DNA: TGTGCCAGCAGCGTAACGCAGAGGGGGTATGGCTACACCTTC.

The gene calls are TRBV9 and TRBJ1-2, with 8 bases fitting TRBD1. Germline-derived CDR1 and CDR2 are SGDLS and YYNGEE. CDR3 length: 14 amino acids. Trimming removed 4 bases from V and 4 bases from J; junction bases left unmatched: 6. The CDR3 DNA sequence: TGTGCCAGCAGCTTAGGACAGGGATTCTATGGCTACACCTTC. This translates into CASSLGQGFYGYTF. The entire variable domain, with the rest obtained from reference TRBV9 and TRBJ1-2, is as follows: DSGVTQTPKHLITATGQRVTLRCSPRSGDLSVYWYQQSLDQGLQFLIQYYNGEERAKGNILERFSAQQFPDLHSELNLSSLELGDSALYFCASSLGQGFYGYTFGSGTRLTVV.

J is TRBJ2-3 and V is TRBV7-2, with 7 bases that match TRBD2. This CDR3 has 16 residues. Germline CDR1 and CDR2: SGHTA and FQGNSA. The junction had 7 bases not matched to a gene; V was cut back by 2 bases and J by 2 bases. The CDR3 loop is CASSLYRDYDTDTQYF. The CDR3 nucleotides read TGTGCCAGCAGCTTATACCGGGACTACGACACAGATACGCAGTATTTT.

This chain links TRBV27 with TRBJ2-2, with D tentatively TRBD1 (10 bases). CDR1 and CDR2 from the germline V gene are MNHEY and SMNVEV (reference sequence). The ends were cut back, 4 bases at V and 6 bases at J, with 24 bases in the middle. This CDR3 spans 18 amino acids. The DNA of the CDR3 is TGTGCCAGCAGTTCCCGGGGACAGGGGACTAGCTTTTCCGGGGAGCTGTTTTTT. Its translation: CASSSRGQGTSFSGELFF.

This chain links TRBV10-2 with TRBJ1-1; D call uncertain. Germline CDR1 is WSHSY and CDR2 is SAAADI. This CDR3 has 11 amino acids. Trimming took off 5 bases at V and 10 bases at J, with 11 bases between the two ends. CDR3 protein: CASSPGSRAFF. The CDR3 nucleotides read TGCGCCAGCAGTCCGGGATCTAGAGCTTTCTTT.

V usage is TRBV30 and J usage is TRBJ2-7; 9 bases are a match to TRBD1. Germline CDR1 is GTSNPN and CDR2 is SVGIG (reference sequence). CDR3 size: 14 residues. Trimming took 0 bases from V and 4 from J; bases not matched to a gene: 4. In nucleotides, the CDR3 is TGTGCCTGGAGTGTGGGGACAGGGAGATACGAGCAGTACTTC. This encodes CAWSVGTGRYEQYF.